This TCR beta chain was obtained from a study of blood T cell repertoires in COVID-19. As for the study in general: The study drew acute and convalescent COVID-19 samples from the United States, Italy and Spain. T cells, B-cell-depleted T cells, or PBMCs provided the cDNA or gDNA that served as material.

The length of the CDR3 is 16 residues. Per germline, CDR1 LGHNA and CDR2 YSLEER. V gave up 1 base and J gave up 6 bases; unmatched junction bases: 1. Methods used by the authors: Amplification of reference gene primers provided the estimated nucleated cell counts. Clones were read by immunoSEQ multiplex PCR, and TCRdb kept only the in-frame ones, dropping some. V and J calls and clone size follow that table, whereas D and trimming were derived from the DNA. The table has approximately 240,000 clones, around 84% seen once. The sequence came from an elderly woman with active or convalescent COVID-19. Sequenced input: peripheral blood. V gene TRBV4-3 combines with J gene TRBJ2-1; 15 nucleotides match TRBD2. The CDR3 nucleotides read TGCGCCAGCAGCCAAGGGACTAGCGGGAGGGGCAATGAGCAGTTCTTC. Translating it yields CASSQGTSGRGNEQFF.